A selection of T cell receptor beta chains follows, all from one sample in a study of blood T cell repertoires in COVID-19. The assay was immunoSEQ multiplex PCR, and TCRdb's table has in-frame clones only and misses some. The profile covers over 250,000 clones, with 75% to 90% appearing a single time and 12% taken by the ten largest. What was sequenced was peripheral blood. The receptors were gathered from a woman aged 55-75 years with acute or convalescent COVID-19. Each CDR3 is given with its conserved first and last residue. The D gene is left open where the match is weak. Only part of the rows carry a size: once, few, many, or a class if the clone is expanded.

D,J,V,size,length,CDR3,DNA
TRBD2,TRBJ2-2,TRBV19,-,14,CASRTSGLTGELFF,TGTGCCAGTAGGACTAGCGGACTCACCGGGGAGCTGTTTTTT
TRBD1,TRBJ1-4,TRBV7-6,-,16,CASSLGQTGRDEKLFF,TGTGCCAGCAGCTTGGGACAGACGGGCAGGGATGAAAAACTGTTTTTT
TRBD1,TRBJ1-6,TRBV5-1,-,18,CASSPRDSLVSGNSPLHF,TGCGCCAGCAGCCCCCGGGACAGTTTAGTATCGGGTAATTCACCCCTCCACTTT
TRBD2,TRBJ2-1,TRBV6-5,few,14,CASSRYGLGNEQFF,TGTGCCAGCAGCCGCTACGGACTAGGGAATGAGCAGTTCTTC
TRBD2,TRBJ2-3,TRBV5-4,-,16,CASSPRLAGSTDTQYF,TGTGCCAGCAGCCCACGACTAGCGGGGAGCACAGATACGCAGTATTTT
-,TRBJ1-2,TRBV14,-,14,CASSLVQGGGGYTF,TGTGCCAGCAGCCTTGTACAGGGTGGCGGCGGCTACACCTTC
TRBD2,TRBJ2-3,TRBV19,-,14,CASLSGSLTDTQYF,TGTGCCAGTCTAAGCGGGAGCCTCACAGATACGCAGTATTTT
TRBD1,TRBJ1-5,TRBV6-5,-,13,CASNRGGNQPQHF,TGTGCCAGCAACAGGGGCGGCAATCAGCCCCAGCATTTT
TRBD2,TRBJ2-5,TRBV5-6,-,15,CASSSWGGSYETQYF,TGTGCCAGCAGCTCTTGGGGGGGGTCGTACGAGACCCAGTACTTC
-,TRBJ1-5,TRBV10-3,-,19,CAISESKVRERYSNQPQHF,TGTGCCATCAGTGAGTCGAAGGTCAGGGAAAGATATAGCAATCAGCCCCAGCATTTT
TRBD1,TRBJ2-3,TRBV19,once,16,CASSYPGTASTDTQYF,TGTGCCAGTAGTTATCCCGGGACAGCTAGCACAGATACGCAGTATTTT
-,TRBJ2-7,TRBV28,-,12,CASSYKSYEQYF,TGTGCCAGCAGTTACAAATCCTACGAGCAGTACTTC
-,TRBJ2-5,TRBV4-3,-,14,CASSQGPAQETQYF,TGCGCCAGCAGCCAAGGGCCTGCACAAGAGACCCAGTACTTC
TRBD2,TRBJ2-5,TRBV3-1/TRBV3-2,-,15,CASSQGGSGGETQYF,TGTGCCAGCAGCCAAGGGGGTAGCGGGGGAGAGACCCAGTACTTC
-,TRBJ2-7,TRBV5-1,-,13,CASSRIQGYEQYF,TGCGCCAGCAGCCGTATACAGGGCTACGAGCAGTACTTC
-,TRBJ1-2,TRBV27,-,16,CASSIDHTGQTYGYTF,TGTGCCAGCAGTATAGACCACACCGGACAGACCTATGGCTACACCTTC
TRBD2,TRBJ2-3,TRBV29-1,-,18,CSVGNWATSGVRGDTQYF,TGCAGCGTTGGTAATTGGGCTACTAGCGGGGTTCGAGGGGATACGCAGTATTTT
TRBD1,TRBJ1-3,TRBV6-5,-,15,CASSSRDRAGNTIYF,TGTGCCAGCAGTTCCCGGGACAGGGCCGGAAACACCATATATTTT
-,TRBJ2-1,TRBV5-1,-,16,CASSSVGSGAYNEQFF,TGCGCCAGCAGCTCAGTCGGGTCGGGGGCCTACAATGAGCAGTTCTTC
-,TRBJ2-7,TRBV11-2,-,12,CASSQDSYEQYF,TGTGCCAGCAGCCAGGATTCCTACGAGCAGTACTTC
TRBD2,TRBJ2-1,TRBV7-6,-,15,CASSPVAGRRSEQFF,TGTGCCAGCAGCCCCGTAGCGGGAAGGAGGAGTGAGCAGTTCTTC
-,TRBJ2-4,TRBV7-2,-,15,CASSFVREAKNIQYF,TGTGCCAGCAGCTTCGTCCGAGAAGCCAAAAACATTCAGTACTTC
-,TRBJ2-5,TRBV10-2,-,12,CASLQGSETQYF,TGCGCCAGCCTACAGGGTTCAGAGACCCAGTACTTC
-,TRBJ2-3,TRBV18,-,17,CASSPRIRGLGTDTQYF,TGTGCCAGCTCACCGCGGATCAGGGGCTTGGGCACAGATACGCAGTATTTT
-,TRBJ1-5,TRBV6-5,-,13,CASKGAGDQPQHF,TGTGCCAGCAAAGGGGCAGGGGACCAGCCCCAGCATTTT
TRBD2,TRBJ2-1,TRBV18,-,17,CASSGLAGTSSYNEQFF,TGTGCCAGCTCAGGACTAGCGGGGACTAGCTCCTACAATGAGCAGTTCTTC